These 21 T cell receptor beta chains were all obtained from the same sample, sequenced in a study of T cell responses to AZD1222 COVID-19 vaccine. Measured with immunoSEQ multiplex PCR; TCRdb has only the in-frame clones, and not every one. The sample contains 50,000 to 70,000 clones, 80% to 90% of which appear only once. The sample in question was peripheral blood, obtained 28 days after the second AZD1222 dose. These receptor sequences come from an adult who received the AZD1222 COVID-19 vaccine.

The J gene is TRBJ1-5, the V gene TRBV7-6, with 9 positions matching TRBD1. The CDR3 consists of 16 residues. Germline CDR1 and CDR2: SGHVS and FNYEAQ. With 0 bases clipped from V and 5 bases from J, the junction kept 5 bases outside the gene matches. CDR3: CASSLAGTGKDQPQHF. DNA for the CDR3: TGTGCCAGCAGCTTAGCCGGGACAGGGAAGGATCAGCCCCAGCATTTT. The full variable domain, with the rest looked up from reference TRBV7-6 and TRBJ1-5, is GAGVSQSPRYKVTKRGQDVALRCDPISGHVSLYWYRQALGQGPEFLTYFNYEAQQDKSGLPNDRFSAERPEGSISTLTIQRTEQRDSAMYRCASSLAGTGKDQPQHFGDGTRLSIL.

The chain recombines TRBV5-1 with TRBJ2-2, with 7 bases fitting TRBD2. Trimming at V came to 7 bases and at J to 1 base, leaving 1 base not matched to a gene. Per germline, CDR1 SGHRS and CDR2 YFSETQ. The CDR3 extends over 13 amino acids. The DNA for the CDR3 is TGCGCCAGCGGCGGGGGGAACACCGGGGAGCTGTTTTTT. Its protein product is CASGGGNTGELFF.

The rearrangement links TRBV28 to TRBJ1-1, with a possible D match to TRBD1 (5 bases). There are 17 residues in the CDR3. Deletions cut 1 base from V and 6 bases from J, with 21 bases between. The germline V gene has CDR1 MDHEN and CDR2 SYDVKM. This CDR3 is CASSLFGTSLSNAEAFF. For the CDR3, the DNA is TGTGCCAGCAGTTTATTTGGGACCAGCTTGAGTAACGCTGAAGCTTTCTTT.

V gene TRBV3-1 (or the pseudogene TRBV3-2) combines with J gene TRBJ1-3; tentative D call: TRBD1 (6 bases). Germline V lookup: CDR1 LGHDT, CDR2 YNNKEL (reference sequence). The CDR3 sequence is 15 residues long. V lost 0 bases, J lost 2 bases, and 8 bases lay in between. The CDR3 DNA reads TGTGCCAGCAGCCAAGATTCAGGGGCTGGAAACACCATATATTTT. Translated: CASSQDSGAGNTIYF.

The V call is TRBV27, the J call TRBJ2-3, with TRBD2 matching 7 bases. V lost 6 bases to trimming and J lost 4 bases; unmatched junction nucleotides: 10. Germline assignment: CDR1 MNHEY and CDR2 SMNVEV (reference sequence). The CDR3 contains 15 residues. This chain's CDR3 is CASSPSGISPDTQYF. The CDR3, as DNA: TGTGCCAGCAGCCCAAGCGGGATCAGCCCAGATACGCAGTATTTT.

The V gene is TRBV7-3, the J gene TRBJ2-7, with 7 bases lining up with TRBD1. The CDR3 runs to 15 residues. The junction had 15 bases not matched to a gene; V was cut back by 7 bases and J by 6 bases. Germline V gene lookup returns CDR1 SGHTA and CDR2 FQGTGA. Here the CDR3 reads CASTTGAFRFGEQYF. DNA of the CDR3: TGTGCCAGCACCACAGGGGCCTTTCGTTTTGGCGAGCAGTACTTC.

The CDR3 loop is CASSGFRDRGNEQFF. For the CDR3, the DNA is TGTGCCAGCAGCGGATTCAGGGACAGGGGCAATGAGCAGTTCTTC. The chain uses TRBV7-8 and TRBJ2-1; TRBD1 agrees at 10 bases. Losses at the gene ends were 5 bases for V and 6 bases for J; bases not matched to a gene: 7. Germline values: CDR1 SGHVS, CDR2 FQNEAQ. The CDR3 runs 15 residues. Full variable domain (rest looked up from reference TRBV7-8 and TRBJ2-1): GAGVSQSPRYKVAKRGQDVALRCDPISGHVSLFWYQQALGQGPEFLTYFQNEAQLDKSGLPSDRFFAERPEGSVSTLKIQRTQQEDSAVYLCASSGFRDRGNEQFFGPGTRLTVL.

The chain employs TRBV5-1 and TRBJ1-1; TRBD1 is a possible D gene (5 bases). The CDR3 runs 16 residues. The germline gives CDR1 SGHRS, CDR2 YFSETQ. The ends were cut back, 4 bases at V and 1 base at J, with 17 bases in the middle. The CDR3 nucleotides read TGCGCCAGCAGCACGACCAGGGTTACGGGGAACACTGAAGCTTTCTTT. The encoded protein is CASSTTRVTGNTEAFF.

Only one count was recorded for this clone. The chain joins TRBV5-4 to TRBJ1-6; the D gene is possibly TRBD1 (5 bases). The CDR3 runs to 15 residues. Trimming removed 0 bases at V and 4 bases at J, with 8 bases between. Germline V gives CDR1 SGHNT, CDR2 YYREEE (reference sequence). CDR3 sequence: CASSLAGLYNSPLHF. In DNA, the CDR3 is TGTGCCAGCAGCTTGGCAGGGCTTTATAATTCACCCCTCCACTTT.

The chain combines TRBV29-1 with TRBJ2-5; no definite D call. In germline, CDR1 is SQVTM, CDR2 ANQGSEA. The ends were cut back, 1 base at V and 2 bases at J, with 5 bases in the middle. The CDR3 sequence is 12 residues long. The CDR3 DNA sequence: TGCAGCGTTGAAGTACAGCAAGAGACCCAGTACTTC. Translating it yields CSVEVQQETQYF. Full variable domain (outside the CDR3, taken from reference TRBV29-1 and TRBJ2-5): SAVISQKPSRDICQRGTSLTIQCQVDSQVTMMFWYRQQPGQSLTLIATANQGSEATYESGFVIDKFPISRPNLTFSTLTVSNMSPEDSSIYLCSVEVQQETQYFGPGTRLLVL.

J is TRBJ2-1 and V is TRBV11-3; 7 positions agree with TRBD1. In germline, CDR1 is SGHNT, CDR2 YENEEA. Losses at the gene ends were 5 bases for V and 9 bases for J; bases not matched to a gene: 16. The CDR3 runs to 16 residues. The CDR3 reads CASSTTGSVGIFEQFF. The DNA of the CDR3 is TGTGCCAGCAGCACGACAGGGTCGGTGGGTATTTTTGAGCAGTTCTTC.

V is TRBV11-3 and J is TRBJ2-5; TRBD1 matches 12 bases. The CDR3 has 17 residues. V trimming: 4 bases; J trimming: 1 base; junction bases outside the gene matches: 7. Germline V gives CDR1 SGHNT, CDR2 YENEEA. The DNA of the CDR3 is TGTGCCAGCAGCTCGCCGGGACAGGGGGCGGCCCAAGAGACCCAGTACTTC. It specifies CASSSPGQGAAQETQYF.

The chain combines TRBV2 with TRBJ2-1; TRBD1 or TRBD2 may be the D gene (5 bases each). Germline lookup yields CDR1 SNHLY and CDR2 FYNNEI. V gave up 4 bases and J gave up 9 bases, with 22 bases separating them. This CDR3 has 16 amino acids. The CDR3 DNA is TGTGCCAGCAGTGCAATGGCCACCGGGGCGGTGGCTGAGCAGTTCTTC. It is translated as CASSAMATGAVAEQFF.

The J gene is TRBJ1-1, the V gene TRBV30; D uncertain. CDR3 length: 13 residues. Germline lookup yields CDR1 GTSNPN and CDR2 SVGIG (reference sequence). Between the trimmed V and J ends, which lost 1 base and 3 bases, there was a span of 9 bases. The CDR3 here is CAWSGNSYTEAFF. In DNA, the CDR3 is TGTGCCTGGAGTGGGAACAGCTACACTGAAGCTTTCTTT.

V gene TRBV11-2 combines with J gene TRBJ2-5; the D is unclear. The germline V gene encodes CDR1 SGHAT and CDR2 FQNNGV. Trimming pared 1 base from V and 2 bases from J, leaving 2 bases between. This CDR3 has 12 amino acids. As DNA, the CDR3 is TGTGCCAGCAGCTTAGCACAAGAGACCCAGTACTTC. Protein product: CASSLAQETQYF.

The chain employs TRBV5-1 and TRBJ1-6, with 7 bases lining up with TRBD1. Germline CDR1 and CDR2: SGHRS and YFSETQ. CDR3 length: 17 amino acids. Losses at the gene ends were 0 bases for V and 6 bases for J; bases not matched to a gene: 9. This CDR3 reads CASSLASRQGGNSPLHF. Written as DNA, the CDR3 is TGCGCCAGCAGCTTGGCCAGTAGGCAGGGGGGTAATTCACCCCTCCACTTT.

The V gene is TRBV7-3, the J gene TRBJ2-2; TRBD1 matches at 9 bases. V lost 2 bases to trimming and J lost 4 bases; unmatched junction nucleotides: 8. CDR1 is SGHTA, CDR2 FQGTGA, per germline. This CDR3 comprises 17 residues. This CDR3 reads CASSLVDRGARTGELFF. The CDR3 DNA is TGTGCCAGCAGCTTAGTTGACAGGGGGGCGCGCACCGGGGAGCTGTTTTTT. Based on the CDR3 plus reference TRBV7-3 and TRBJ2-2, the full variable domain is GAGVSQTPSNKVTEKGKYVELRCDPISGHTALYWYRQSLGQGPEFLIYFQGTGAADDSGLPNDRFFAVRPEGSVSTLKIQRTERGDSAVYLCASSLVDRGARTGELFFGEGSRLTVL.

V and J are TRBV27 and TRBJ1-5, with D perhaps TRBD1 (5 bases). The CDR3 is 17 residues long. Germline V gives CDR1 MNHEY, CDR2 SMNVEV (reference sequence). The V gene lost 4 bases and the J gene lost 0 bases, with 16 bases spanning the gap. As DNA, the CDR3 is TGTGCCAGCAGTTCGACCAAGGGGTTCTCTAGCAATCAGCCCCAGCATTTT. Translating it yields CASSSTKGFSSNQPQHF.

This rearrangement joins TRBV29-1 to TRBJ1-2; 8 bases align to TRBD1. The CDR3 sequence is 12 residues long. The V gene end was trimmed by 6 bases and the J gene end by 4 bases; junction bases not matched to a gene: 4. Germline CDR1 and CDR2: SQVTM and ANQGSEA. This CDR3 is CSVQQGVYGYTF. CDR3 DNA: TGCAGCGTCCAACAGGGGGTCTATGGCTACACCTTC.

This CDR3 reads CASSVKVNTEAFF. For the CDR3, the DNA is TGTGCCAGCAGTGTAAAAGTGAACACTGAAGCTTTCTTT. This chain connects TRBV25-1 to TRBJ1-1, with D uncertain. The CDR3 contains 13 residues. V was pared by 4 bases and J by 0 bases, with 6 bases between. Germline V gives CDR1 MGHDK, CDR2 SYGVNS.

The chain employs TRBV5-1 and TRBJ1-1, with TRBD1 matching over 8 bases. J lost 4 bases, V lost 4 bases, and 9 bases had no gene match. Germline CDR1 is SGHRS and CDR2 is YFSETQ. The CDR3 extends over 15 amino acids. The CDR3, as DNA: TGCGCCAGCAGCCCCGCTACAGGGGGGCCCACTGAAGCTTTCTTT. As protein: CASSPATGGPTEAFF.